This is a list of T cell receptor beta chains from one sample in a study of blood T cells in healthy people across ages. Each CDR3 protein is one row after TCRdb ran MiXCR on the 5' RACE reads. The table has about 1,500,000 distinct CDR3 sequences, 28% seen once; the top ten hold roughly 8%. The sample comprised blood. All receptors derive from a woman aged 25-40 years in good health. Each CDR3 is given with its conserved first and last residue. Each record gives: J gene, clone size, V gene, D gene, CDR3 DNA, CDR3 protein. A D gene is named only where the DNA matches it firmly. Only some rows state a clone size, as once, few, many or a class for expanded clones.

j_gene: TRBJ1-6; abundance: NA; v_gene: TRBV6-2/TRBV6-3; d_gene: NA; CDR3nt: TGTGCCAGCAGCGAGACATCTAGCTCACCCCTCCACTTT; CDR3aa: CASSETSSSPLHF
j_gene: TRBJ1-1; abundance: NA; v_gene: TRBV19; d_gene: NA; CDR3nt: TGTGCCAGTAGGGTCGGGGCAACGGGCACTGAAGCTTTCTTT; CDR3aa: CASRVGATGTEAFF
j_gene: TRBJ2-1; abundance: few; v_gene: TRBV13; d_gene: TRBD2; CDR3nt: TGTGCCAGCAGCAACGATGGGGGGGGGAGCTCCTACAATGAGCAGTTCTTC; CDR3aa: CASSNDGGGSSYNEQFF
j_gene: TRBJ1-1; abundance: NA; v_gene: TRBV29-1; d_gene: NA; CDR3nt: TGCAGCGTTGCAGGGGTTCCGGCCACTGAAGCTTTCTTT; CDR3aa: CSVAGVPATEAFF
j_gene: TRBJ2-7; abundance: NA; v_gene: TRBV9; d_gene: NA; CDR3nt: TGTGCCAGCAGCGCGGGGCCGACAGGAGCCTACGAGCAGTACTTC; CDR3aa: CASSAGPTGAYEQYF
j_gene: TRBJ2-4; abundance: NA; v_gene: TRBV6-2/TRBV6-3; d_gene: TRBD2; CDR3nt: TGTGCCAGCAGCCTGCGCGCGGGAGGGCCCTTAGCCAAAAACATTCAGTACTTC; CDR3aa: CASSLRAGGPLAKNIQYF
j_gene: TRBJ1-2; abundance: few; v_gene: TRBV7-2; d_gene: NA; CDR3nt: TGTGCCAGCAGCTTAGTCGGGGCCCTGGGAGGCTACACCTTC; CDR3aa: CASSLVGALGGYTF
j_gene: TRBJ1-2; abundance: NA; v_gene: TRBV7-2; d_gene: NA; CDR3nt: TGTGCCAGCAGCTTTGAGACAGTCTATGGCTACACCTTC; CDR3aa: CASSFETVYGYTF
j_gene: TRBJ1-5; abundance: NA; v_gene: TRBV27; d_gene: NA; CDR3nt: TGTGCCAGTCGCCCCCTTACAGGGAATCAGCCCCAGCATTTT; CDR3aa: CASRPLTGNQPQHF
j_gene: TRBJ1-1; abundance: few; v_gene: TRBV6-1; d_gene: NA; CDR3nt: TGTGCCAGCAGATCCTTTTTGAACACTGAAGCTTTCTTT; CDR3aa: CASRSFLNTEAFF
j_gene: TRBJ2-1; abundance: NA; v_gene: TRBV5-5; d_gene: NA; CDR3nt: TGTGCCAGCAGCTGGCGGAATACCGGGGCGAATGAGCAGTTCTTC; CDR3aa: CASSWRNTGANEQFF
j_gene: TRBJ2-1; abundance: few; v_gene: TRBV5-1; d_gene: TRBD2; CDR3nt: TGCGCCAGTAGTAGCGGGAGGACCGATGAGCAGTTCTTC; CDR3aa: CASSSGRTDEQFF
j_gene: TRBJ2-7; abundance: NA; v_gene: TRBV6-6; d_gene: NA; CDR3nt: TGTGCCAGCAGTAGCGCCGGGCGGAACGAGCAGTACTTC; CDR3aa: CASSSAGRNEQYF
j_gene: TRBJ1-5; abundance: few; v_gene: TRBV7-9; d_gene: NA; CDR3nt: TGTGCCAGCAGCTTAGAGGGTGAGATTGATCAGCCCCAGCATTTT; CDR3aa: CASSLEGEIDQPQHF
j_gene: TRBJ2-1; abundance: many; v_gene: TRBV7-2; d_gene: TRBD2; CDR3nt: TGTGCCAGCAGCTCGACTAGCGGGGGAGGTAATGAGCAGTTCTTC; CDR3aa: CASSSTSGGGNEQFF
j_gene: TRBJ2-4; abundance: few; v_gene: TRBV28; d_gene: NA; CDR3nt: TGTGTCAGCAGCCTCCCCGGGGACAGTGACCGGGAGCAGTACTTC; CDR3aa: CVSSLPGDSDREQYF
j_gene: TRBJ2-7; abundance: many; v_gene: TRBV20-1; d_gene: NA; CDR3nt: TGCAGTGCGAATCCCCGGGGGAGCGGCGAGCAGTACTTC; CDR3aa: CSANPRGSGEQYF
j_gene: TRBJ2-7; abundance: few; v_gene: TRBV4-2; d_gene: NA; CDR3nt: TGTGCCAGCAGCACAAAGGCGGCAGGGGAGGACGAGCAGTACTTC; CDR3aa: CASSTKAAGEDEQYF
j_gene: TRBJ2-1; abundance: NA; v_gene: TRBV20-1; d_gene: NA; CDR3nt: TGCAGTGCCCCGCCCTCGGGGTACAATGAGCAGTTCTTC; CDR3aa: CSAPPSGYNEQFF
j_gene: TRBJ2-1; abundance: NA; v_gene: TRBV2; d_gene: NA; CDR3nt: TGTGCCAGCTGCGGGGCTAACTCCTACAATGAGCAGTTCTTC; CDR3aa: CASCGANSYNEQFF
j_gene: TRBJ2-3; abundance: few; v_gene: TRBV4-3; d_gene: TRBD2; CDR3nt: TGCGCCAGCAGGAATGGACTAGCGGTGACAGATACGCAGTATTTT; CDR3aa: CASRNGLAVTDTQYF
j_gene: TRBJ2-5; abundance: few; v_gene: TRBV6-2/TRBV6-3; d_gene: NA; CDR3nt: TGTGCCAGCAGTTACTCCCGGGGAACGGTGGAGACCCAGTACTTC; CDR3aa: CASSYSRGTVETQYF